The clone carrying this TCR beta chain occurred a few times. The read ends 3 residues before the CDR3 terminus; that terminus is restored from the germline J gene. The data originate from a study of T cell clonality in common variable immunodeficiency. Libraries were prepared by immunoSEQ multiplex PCR; TCRdb keeps only in-frame clonotypes and omits some of them. There are some 60,000 clones in the sample, none observed a single time. The CDR3 consists of 15 residues. CDR1 is SGHNT, CDR2 YENEEA, per germline. With V trimmed by 4 bases and J by 5 bases, 10 bases remained unmatched. The V call is TRBV11-3, the J call TRBJ2-7; 8 bases align to TRBD1. This TCR came from a person aged 18 to 69 in good health. The sequenced sample was peripheral blood mononuclear cells. CDR3: CASSSAATGAHEQYF. The CDR3 bases that were read are TGTGCCAGCAGCTCTGCTGCGACAGGGGCCCACGAG.